One and the same sample provided the 32 T cell receptor beta chains below, sequenced in a study of T cell responses to AZD1222 COVID-19 vaccine. Clones were sequenced by immunoSEQ multiplex PCR, and TCRdb holds only the in-frame ones, with some missing. Here the sample spans under 250,000 clones, about 93% being singletons. The sample in question was peripheral blood, obtained on day 0 of MenACWY control vaccination. These receptors were taken from an adult in good health.

This sequence joins TRBV12-5 and TRBJ1-1; D ambiguous. With 0 bases removed from V and 5 bases from J, the gap between germline ends came to 13 bases. The CDR3 is made up of 15 amino acids. CDR1 is LGHNT and CDR2 is FRNRAP in the germline V gene. The CDR3: CASGLVRGSGTEAFF. For the CDR3, the DNA is TGTGCTAGTGGTTTGGTACGGGGATCGGGGACTGAAGCTTTCTTT. Combining the CDR3 with reference TRBV12-5 and TRBJ1-1 gives the whole variable domain DARVTQTPRHKVTEMGQEVTMRCQPILGHNTVFWYRQTMMQGLELLAYFRNRAPLDDSGMPKDRFSAEMPDATLATLKIQPSEPRDSAVYFCASGLVRGSGTEAFFGQGTRLTVV.

This sequence joins TRBV6-6 and TRBJ2-7; D is possibly TRBD2 (6 bases). The CDR3 contains 17 residues. The ends were cut back, 5 bases at V and 7 bases at J, with 27 bases in the middle. Germline V lookup: CDR1 MNHNY, CDR2 SVGAGI (reference sequence). The DNA of the CDR3 is TGTGCCAGCAGTCGACACCAGCAGCAGGGACTTGAGAGTGAGCAGTACTTC. As protein: CASSRHQQQGLESEQYF.

This chain joins TRBV28 and TRBJ1-2; the D gene is possibly TRBD1 (5 bases). The CDR3 contains 13 residues. V dropped 4 bases and J dropped 6 bases, with 12 bases sitting between them. Germline CDR1 and CDR2: MDHEN and SYDVKM. The CDR3 spells CASSSTGMNGYTF. CDR3 DNA sequence: TGTGCCAGCAGTTCCACAGGTATGAATGGCTACACCTTC.

The chain has TRBV4-1 and TRBJ1-2, with 9 bases matching TRBD1. Germline trimming cut 4 bases from V and 6 bases from J; bases unmatched to any gene: 15. This CDR3 is 17 amino acids long. Germline-derived CDR1 and CDR2 are MGHRA and YSYEKL. The DNA of the CDR3 is TGCGCCAGCAGCCCCCCATCCGGGACAGGGACACTTCATGGCTACACCTTC. The encoded protein is CASSPPSGTGTLHGYTF.

V and J are TRBV2 and TRBJ2-1; maybe TRBD2 (6 bases). Germline values: CDR1 SNHLY, CDR2 FYNNEI. Trimming took off 3 bases at V and 7 bases at J, with 16 bases between the two ends. This CDR3 has 15 residues. The CDR3 DNA follows: TGTGCCAGCAGTGATCTCGGGGGAGTGGGGAATGAGCAGTTCTTC. Amino acids: CASSDLGGVGNEQFF.

The chain recombines TRBV3-1 (or the pseudogene TRBV3-2) with TRBJ1-5; TRBD1 aligns across 7 bases. The germline V gene has CDR1 LGHDT and CDR2 YNNKEL (reference sequence). The CDR3 is 15 residues long. V shed 4 bases and J 3 bases; nucleotides not matched to a gene: 6. The CDR3 protein is CASSPGQPLNQPQHF. The CDR3, as DNA: TGTGCCAGCAGCCCGGGACAGCCCCTCAATCAGCCCCAGCATTTT.

The rearrangement links TRBV3-1 (or the pseudogene TRBV3-2) to TRBJ1-1, with a possible D match to TRBD1 (5 bases). CDR3 length: 13 amino acids. Germline assignment: CDR1 LGHDT and CDR2 YNNKEL (reference sequence). The CDR3, as DNA: TGTGCTATCAGTGGGGGTAAGAACACTGAAGCTTTCTTT. Encoded protein: CAISGGKNTEAFF.

J is TRBJ1-5 and V is TRBV19, with 7 bases fitting TRBD1. The junction had 8 bases not matched to a gene; V was cut back by 4 bases and J by 5 bases. The germline gives CDR1 LNHDA, CDR2 SQIVND (reference sequence). The CDR3 consists of 15 residues. CDR3 residues: CASSRQGRGDQPQHF. The CDR3 DNA reads as TGTGCCAGTAGTAGACAGGGTAGAGGCGATCAGCCCCAGCATTTT.

V gene TRBV27 combines with J gene TRBJ1-2; D is uncertain. The V gene's germline CDR1 is MNHEY and CDR2 SMNVEV (reference sequence). The CDR3 consists of 15 residues. V dropped 2 bases and J dropped 6 bases, with 16 bases sitting between them. The chain's CDR3 is CASSLKDPGRDGYTF. CDR3 DNA: TGTGCCAGCAGTTTAAAGGATCCAGGAAGGGATGGCTACACCTTC.

The rearrangement joins TRBV7-9 to TRBJ2-2, with TRBD2 identical over 12 bases. Germline V CDR1 and CDR2: SEHNR, FQNEAQ (reference sequence). The V and J ends lost 5 bases and 2 bases, in that order; junction bases with no gene match: 3. This CDR3 region has 16 residues. The CDR3 loop is CASSTGLAGNTGELFF. Here the CDR3 DNA reads TGTGCCAGCAGCACTGGACTAGCGGGAAACACCGGGGAGCTGTTTTTT.

V usage is TRBV29-1 and J usage is TRBJ1-1; a possible D gene is TRBD1 (5 bases). V was cut by 5 bases and J by 1 base, with 14 bases left in between. Per germline, CDR1 SQVTM and CDR2 ANQGSEA. This CDR3 comprises 14 residues. CDR3 region: CSVNRRQKNTEAFF. The DNA for the CDR3 is TGCAGCGTTAATAGGCGACAGAAGAACACTGAAGCTTTCTTT. Based on the CDR3 plus reference TRBV29-1 and TRBJ1-1, the full variable domain is SAVISQKPSRDICQRGTSLTIQCQVDSQVTMMFWYRQQPGQSLTLIATANQGSEATYESGFVIDKFPISRPNLTFSTLTVSNMSPEDSSIYLCSVNRRQKNTEAFFGQGTRLTVV.

This clone has just one count. V and J are TRBV6-6 and TRBJ1-6; D perhaps matches TRBD1 (5 bases). Germline V CDR1 and CDR2: MNHNY, SVGAGI (reference sequence). Deletions cut 7 bases from V and 9 bases from J, with 13 bases between. The length of the CDR3 is 13 residues. The CDR3: CASTRVLGSPLHF. The CDR3 DNA reads as TGTGCCAGCACCAGGGTGTTAGGTTCACCCCTCCACTTT.

This chain connects TRBV9 to TRBJ1-2, with D possibly matching TRBD1 (5 bases). Germline assignment: CDR1 SGDLS and CDR2 YYNGEE. This CDR3 is 14 amino acids long. Trimming cost V 0 bases and J 5 bases, with 11 bases left between them. The CDR3 spells CASSVGSRDYGYTF. For the CDR3, the DNA is TGTGCCAGCAGCGTAGGATCCAGGGATTATGGCTACACCTTC.

This rearrangement joins TRBV6-1 to TRBJ1-2; maybe TRBD1 (5 bases). The CDR3 runs to 17 residues. Germline V gene data show CDR1 as MNHNS and CDR2 as SASEGT. Trimming took 4 bases from V and 1 from J, leaving 19 bases between them. CDR3 sequence: CASSGGKTDPNNYGYTF. The CDR3 DNA follows: TGTGCCAGCAGTGGAGGAAAGACAGATCCCAATAACTATGGCTACACCTTC.

The chain has TRBV7-2 and TRBJ1-2; 7 positions agree with TRBD1. V shed 3 bases and J 4 bases; nucleotides not matched to a gene: 5. Looked up from germline, CDR1 is SGHTA and CDR2 is FQGNSA. This CDR3 contains 14 residues. CDR3 coding DNA: TGTGCCAGCAGCTTCTGGACAGGCGGCTATGGCTACACCTTC. This encodes CASSFWTGGYGYTF.

The chain joins TRBV6-5 to TRBJ1-2; the D gene is possibly TRBD1 (6 bases). Germline CDR1 and CDR2: MNHEY and SVGAGI. The length of the CDR3 is 12 residues. V was clipped by 6 bases and J by 7 bases, with 12 bases between them. This chain's CDR3 is CASRLIQGGYTF. The CDR3 bases are TGTGCCAGCAGATTGATACAGGGTGGCTACACCTTC.

The chain has TRBV7-2 and TRBJ2-7; 11 bases agree with TRBD2. The junction had 9 bases not matched to a gene; V was cut back by 1 base and J by 7 bases. This CDR3 has 16 amino acids. Germline V CDR1 and CDR2: SGHTA, FQGNSA. The CDR3 DNA sequence: TGTGCCAGCAGCTTAGAGCTATTAGCGGGGGGGCGGGAGCAGTACTTC. This sequence encodes CASSLELLAGGREQYF.

This clone was seen just once. The chain carries TRBV9 and TRBJ1-3; a weak D match, TRBD1 (5 bases). The V gene lost 0 bases and the J gene lost 1 base, with 11 bases spanning the gap. CDR3 length equals 16 residues. Per germline, CDR1 SGDLS and CDR2 YYNGEE. CDR3 region: CASSVAPEGSGNTIYF. DNA of the CDR3: TGTGCCAGCAGCGTAGCCCCCGAGGGGTCTGGAAACACCATATATTTT.

The chain links TRBV7-6 to TRBJ1-6; D perhaps matches TRBD1 (6 bases). The CDR3 extends over 13 amino acids. Trimming pared 5 bases from V and 7 bases from J, leaving 9 bases between. CDR1 and CDR2 from the germline V gene are SGHVS and FNYEAQ. The CDR3 loop is CASSTGQNSPLHF. In DNA form, the CDR3 reads TGTGCCAGCAGCACCGGACAGAATTCACCCCTCCACTTT.

The rearrangement uses TRBV20-1 and TRBJ1-3; a weak D match, TRBD1 (5 bases). Trimming stripped 5 bases from V and 3 bases from J, with 14 bases between. The CDR3 loop spans 14 amino acids. The germline V gene has CDR1 DFQATT and CDR2 SNEGSKA (reference sequence). CDR3 sequence (DNA): TGCAGTGCTGGTGAGGGGAACTATGGAAACACCATATATTTT. Translated, it gives CSAGEGNYGNTIYF.

The J gene is TRBJ1-4, the V gene TRBV7-9; D is perhaps TRBD1 (5 bases). V was clipped by 5 bases and J by 3 bases, with 13 bases between them. This CDR3 has 15 amino acids. CDR1 is SEHNR, CDR2 FQNEAQ, per germline (reference sequence). The CDR3 protein is CASSQTDRPNEKLFF. For the CDR3, the DNA is TGTGCCAGCAGCCAAACCGACAGACCTAATGAAAAACTGTTTTTT.

This rearrangement joins TRBV28 to TRBJ1-5; 9 positions match TRBD1. This CDR3 comprises 13 residues. V lost 8 bases to trimming and J lost 9 bases; unmatched junction nucleotides: 8. Per the germline V gene, CDR1 is MDHEN and CDR2 is SYDVKM. The DNA for the CDR3 is TGTGCCAGCCACAGGGGGCGCCCGGGGCCCCAGCATTTT. Its translation: CASHRGRPGPQHF.

This rearrangement joins TRBV19 to TRBJ1-2, with 9 bases that match TRBD1. With V trimmed by 5 bases and J by 5 bases, 6 bases remained unmatched. Germline CDR1 reads LNHDA; CDR2 reads SQIVND (reference sequence). This CDR3 has 14 amino acids. The CDR3 DNA reads TGTGCCAGTAGTGCGGGGACAGGGATGTATGGCTACACCTTC. Translating gives CASSAGTGMYGYTF.

Points on this clone: Germline and junction disagree at one end, which may indicate a read error. The V and J genes are TRBV30 and TRBJ2-7; no firm D call. The CDR3 totals 11 residues. Germline V gene lookup returns CDR1 GTSNPN and CDR2 SVGIG (reference sequence). The CDR3 sequence: CAWSASRLAGF. CDR3 nucleotide sequence: TGTGCCTGGAGTGCTTCCAGATTAGCTGGCTTC.

This clone appeared once. The chain has TRBV28 and TRBJ1-3, with 7 bases matching TRBD1. This CDR3 contains 14 residues. The trim removed 3 bases at V and 2 bases at J, leaving 1 base unmatched. CDR1 is MDHEN, CDR2 SYDVKM, per germline. In nucleotides, the CDR3 is TGTGCCAGCAGTTTCGACAGGGCTGGAAACACCATATATTTT. As protein: CASSFDRAGNTIYF.

The CDR3: CASSLGGMNTGELFF. The CDR3 DNA follows: TGCGCCAGCAGCTTGGGCGGAATGAACACCGGGGAGCTGTTTTTT. The chain links TRBV5-1 to TRBJ2-2, with D uncertain. The CDR3 is 15 amino acids. V was pared by 0 bases and J by 1 base, with 7 bases between. In germline, CDR1 is SGHRS, CDR2 YFSETQ.

The genes are TRBV13 and TRBJ2-2; 7 bases are a match to TRBD1. This CDR3 has 16 amino acids. Germline assignment: CDR1 PRHDT and CDR2 FYEKMQ (reference sequence). The ends lost 4 bases at V and 1 base at J; junction bases unmatched: 6. This CDR3 is CASSYRQGRNTGELFF. The CDR3 region has the DNA TGTGCCAGCAGCTACCGACAGGGTAGGAACACCGGGGAGCTGTTTTTT. Full variable domain (remainder filled in from reference TRBV13 and TRBJ2-2): AAGVIQSPRHLIKEKRETATLKCYPIPRHDTVYWYQQGPGQDPQFLISFYEKMQSDKGSIPDRFSAQQFSDYHSELNMSSLELGDSALYFCASSYRQGRNTGELFFGEGSRLTVL.

The V gene is TRBV5-1, the J gene TRBJ1-2; D remains unclear. The CDR3 sequence is 15 residues long. Germline CDR1 reads SGHRS; CDR2 reads YFSETQ. Trimming cost V 4 bases and J 0 bases, with 13 bases left between them. The CDR3 DNA is TGCGCCAGCAGCGCGTCCGGGGATCCTAACTATGGCTACACCTTC. Translation gives CASSASGDPNYGYTF.

The chain carries TRBV7-9 and TRBJ2-1; 9 positions match TRBD1. Germline CDR1 and CDR2: SEHNR and FQNEAQ (reference sequence). After removal of 5 bases from V and 9 bases from J, the junction contained 8 bases not matched to a gene. The CDR3 length is 14 residues. The CDR3 nucleotides read TGTGCCAGCAGCCCCGGGACAGGGAACGGTGAGCAGTTCTTC. Translation: CASSPGTGNGEQFF.

The chain has TRBV6-5 and TRBJ1-1, with D perhaps matching TRBD1 (5 bases). Trimming stripped 0 bases from V and 4 bases from J, with 9 bases between. CDR1 is MNHEY, CDR2 SVGAGI, per germline. The CDR3 consists of 14 residues. The CDR3 nucleotides are TGTGCCAGCAGTTACTCGGGGGGGAGCACTGAAGCTTTCTTT. Amino acid sequence: CASSYSGGSTEAFF.

The chain has TRBV5-1 and TRBJ2-2; D unclear. Trimming removed 4 bases from V and 2 bases from J, with 9 bases in between. This CDR3 comprises 14 residues. From germline, CDR1 is SGHRS and CDR2 YFSETQ. This chain's CDR3 is CASSVDLNTGELFF. The CDR3 nucleotides are TGCGCCAGCAGCGTGGACCTTAACACCGGGGAGCTGTTTTTT.

The sample holds one count of this clone. The rearrangement joins TRBV7-2 to TRBJ1-6, with D uncertain. V lost 2 bases to trimming and J lost 0 bases, with 8 bases between them. The V gene's germline CDR1 is SGHTA and CDR2 FQGNSA. This CDR3 spans 16 amino acids. This CDR3 reads CASSLSRSSYNSPLHF. The CDR3 DNA sequence: TGTGCCAGCAGCTTATCACGGAGCTCCTATAATTCACCCCTCCACTTT.